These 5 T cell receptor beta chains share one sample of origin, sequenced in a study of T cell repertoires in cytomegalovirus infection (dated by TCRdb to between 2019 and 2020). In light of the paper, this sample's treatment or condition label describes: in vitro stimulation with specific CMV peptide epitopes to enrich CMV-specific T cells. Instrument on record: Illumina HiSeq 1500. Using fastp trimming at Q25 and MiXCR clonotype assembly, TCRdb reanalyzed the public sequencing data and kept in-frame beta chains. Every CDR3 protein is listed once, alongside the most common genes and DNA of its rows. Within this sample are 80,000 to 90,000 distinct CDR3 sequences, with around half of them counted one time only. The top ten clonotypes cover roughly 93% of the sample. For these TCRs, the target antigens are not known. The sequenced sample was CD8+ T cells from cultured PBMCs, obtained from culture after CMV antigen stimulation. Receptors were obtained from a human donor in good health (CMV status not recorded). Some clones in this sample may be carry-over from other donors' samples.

The CDR3 spells CASSIGPTGQDEQFF. In nucleotides, the CDR3 is TGTGCCAGTAGTATAGGCCCGACAGGGCAGGATGAGCAGTTCTTC. V is TRBV19 and J is TRBJ2-1; TRBD1 agrees at 7 bases. This CDR3 has 15 amino acids. The V and J ends lost 1 base and 8 bases, in that order; junction bases with no gene match: 8. Germline-derived CDR1 and CDR2 are LNHDA and SQIVND (reference sequence).

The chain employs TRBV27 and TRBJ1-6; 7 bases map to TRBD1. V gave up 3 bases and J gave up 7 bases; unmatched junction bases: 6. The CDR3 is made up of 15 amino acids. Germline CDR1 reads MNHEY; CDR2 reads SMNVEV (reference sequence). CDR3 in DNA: TGTGCCAGCAGTTTCATGGGCAGGGGGAATTCACCCCTCCACTTT. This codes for CASSFMGRGNSPLHF.

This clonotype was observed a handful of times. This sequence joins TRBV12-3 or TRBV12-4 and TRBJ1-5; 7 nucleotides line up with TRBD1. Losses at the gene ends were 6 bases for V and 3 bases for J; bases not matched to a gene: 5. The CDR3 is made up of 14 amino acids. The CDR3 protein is CASRPTGNNQPQHF. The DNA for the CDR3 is TGTGCCAGCAGGCCGACAGGGAACAATCAGCCCCAGCATTTT.

CDR3 protein: CASSQSGRVTEVGSNEQFF. The CDR3 region has the DNA TGTGCCAGCAGTCAAAGCGGGAGGGTTACTGAAGTCGGTAGCAATGAGCAGTTCTTC. The chain joins TRBV7-9 to TRBJ2-1, with TRBD2 matching 10 bases. V shed 6 bases and J 6 bases; nucleotides not matched to a gene: 20. Germline CDR1 reads SEHNR; CDR2 reads FQNEAQ (reference sequence). The CDR3 totals 19 residues.

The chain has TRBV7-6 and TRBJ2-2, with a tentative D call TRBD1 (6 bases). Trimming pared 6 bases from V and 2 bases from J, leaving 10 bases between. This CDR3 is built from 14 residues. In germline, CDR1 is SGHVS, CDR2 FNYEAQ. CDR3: CASRRDTNTGELFF. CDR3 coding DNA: TGTGCCAGCAGAAGGGACACTAACACCGGGGAGCTGTTTTTT.